A single sample is the source of the 18 T cell receptor beta chains below, sequenced in a study of blood T cell repertoires in COVID-19 (dated by TCRdb to 2018 to 2020). To prepare the library, the immunoSEQ multiplex PCR assay was applied. This is the immuneACCESS table as TCRdb keeps it, with only in-frame sequences that have V and J called. A part of the clones is gone; compared with another copy, unresolved V genes explain less than half, and the rest is unexplained. Present in this sample are some 290,000 clones, 87% of which were seen just once. 2% to 2.5% of the sample goes to the ten largest clones. Input material: peripheral blood. All receptors derive from a woman in her 50s who had recovered from COVID-19.

The V call is TRBV5-4, the J call TRBJ2-5; D might be TRBD1 (6 bases). The CDR3 covers 15 residues. Trimming removed 1 base from V and 3 bases from J, with 13 bases in between. The germline V gene encodes CDR1 SGHNT and CDR2 YYREEE (reference sequence). In DNA form, the CDR3 reads TGTGCCAGCAGCTTGTATTCCAGGGGCGAAGAGACCCAGTACTTC. It translates to CASSLYSRGEETQYF.

This chain links TRBV19 with TRBJ2-7, with D tentatively TRBD2 (5 bases). With 3 bases removed from V and 3 bases from J, the gap between germline ends came to 15 bases. Looked up from germline, CDR1 is LNHDA and CDR2 is SQIVND (reference sequence). The CDR3 has 15 amino acids. The CDR3 loop reads CASSITSMGLYEQYF. DNA for the CDR3: TGTGCCAGTAGTATCACTAGTATGGGCCTCTACGAGCAGTACTTC.

V gene TRBV7-9 combines with J gene TRBJ1-2; D perhaps matches TRBD1 (6 bases). Germline V gene data show CDR1 as SEHNR and CDR2 as FQNEAQ (reference sequence). V gave up 5 bases and J gave up 8 bases, with 12 bases separating them. CDR3 length: 12 residues. CDR3 residues: CASSLPQGGYTF. In DNA, the CDR3 is TGTGCCAGCAGCCTGCCCCAGGGGGGCTACACCTTC.

The chain links TRBV6-5 to TRBJ1-1; D remains ambiguous. Trimming left V 4 bases short and J 10 bases short, with 10 bases between. The CDR3 loop spans 11 amino acids. CDR1 is MNHEY and CDR2 is SVGAGI in the germline V gene. CDR3 nucleotides: TGTGCCAGCAGTTCTAGACGGGGAGCTTTCTTT. Protein: CASSSRRGAFF.

CDR3 sequence: CASSLALALQGGNSPLHF. The CDR3 DNA reads as TGTGCCAGCAGTTTAGCCCTGGCCCTACAGGGTGGTAATTCACCCCTCCACTTT. The chain is built from TRBV28 and TRBJ1-6, with a possible D match to TRBD1 (6 bases). Germline values: CDR1 MDHEN, CDR2 SYDVKM. V dropped 2 bases and J dropped 6 bases, with 20 bases sitting between them. This CDR3 comprises 18 residues.

V usage is TRBV11-3 and J usage is TRBJ2-3, with 9 bases that match TRBD1. The germline CDR1 and CDR2 sequences are SGHNT and YENEEA. V was clipped by 4 bases and J by 1 base; unmatched bases: 3. The CDR3 contains 15 residues. The CDR3: CASSSGDRGTDTQYF. The CDR3 DNA reads TGTGCCAGCAGCTCAGGGGACAGGGGCACAGATACGCAGTATTTT.

The CDR3 protein is CASSFIGVYTEAFF. CDR3 nucleotides: TGTGCCAGCAGTTTTATCGGGGTATACACTGAAGCTTTCTTT. The chain carries TRBV28 and TRBJ1-1; no definite D call. CDR3 size: 14 residues. V gave up 3 bases and J gave up 3 bases, with 11 bases separating them. Per germline, CDR1 MDHEN and CDR2 SYDVKM.

This clone was recorded once. The V gene is TRBV19, the J gene TRBJ1-2; D perhaps matches TRBD1 (5 bases). Trimming shortened V by 9 bases and J by 4 bases, and 21 bases separated the two germline ends. The CDR3 loop spans 15 amino acids. The germline V gene has CDR1 LNHDA and CDR2 SQIVND (reference sequence). The CDR3 protein is CARRKGGTPSYGYTF. The CDR3 nucleotides are TGTGCCAGAAGGAAGGGAGGGACTCCTTCCTATGGCTACACCTTC.

This clone was observed a handful of times. The same CDR3 arises from other DNA sequences in this sample as well. The chain recombines TRBV12-5 with TRBJ1-1; D gene uncertain. Trimming stripped 1 base from V and 5 bases from J, with 8 bases between. The germline gives CDR1 LGHNT, CDR2 FRNRAP. The CDR3 has 13 residues. DNA for the CDR3: TGTGCTAGTGGTTTGGAGGAGGGAACTGAAGCTTTCTTT. This encodes CASGLEEGTEAFF.

This clone was counted a few times. This chain uses TRBV5-4 with TRBJ1-6; 10 bases map to TRBD1. This CDR3 has 15 amino acids. Germline V gives CDR1 SGHNT, CDR2 YYREEE (reference sequence). The V segment lost 4 bases and the J segment 10 bases; nucleotides outside the gene matches: 8. The CDR3 DNA follows: TGTGCCAGCAGCGCCGGACAGGGGGACAGCTCACCCCTCCACTTT. It encodes CASSAGQGDSSPLHF.

V and J are TRBV28 and TRBJ1-6; D might be TRBD1 (5 bases). The CDR3 totals 14 residues. CDR1 MDHEN and CDR2 SYDVKM come from the germline V gene. V dropped 6 bases and J dropped 14 bases, with 20 bases sitting between them. CDR3 sequence: CASSVTGTASTLHF. Written as DNA, the CDR3 is TGTGCCAGCAGCGTAACCGGGACTGCTAGCACCCTCCACTTT.

The V call is TRBV5-6, the J call TRBJ1-6, with D tentatively TRBD1 (5 bases). This CDR3 is built from 14 residues. V was shortened by 4 bases and J by 10 bases, with 15 bases between the two germline ends. Germline values: CDR1 SGHDT, CDR2 YYEEEE. This CDR3 reads CASSQRVRVSPLHF. The CDR3 nucleotides are TGTGCCAGCAGCCAGAGAGTCAGGGTATCACCCCTCCACTTT.

This clone appeared once. Because the CDR3 is missing its conserved closing phenylalanine or tryptophan, this is likely a read error. The DNA is omitted, as the CDR3 cannot be located on it reliably, and the CDR3 follows TCRdb's listing. The genes are TRBV30 and TRBJ1-2. CDR1 GTSNPN and CDR2 SVGIG come from the germline V gene (reference sequence). From its first to its last residue, the CDR3 has 12 amino acids. The CDR3 here is CAWSVPGKGPKL.

This clone was detected once. The genes are TRBV28 and TRBJ2-3; TRBD2 agrees at 11 bases. The V gene end was trimmed by 1 base and the J gene end by 7 bases; junction bases not matched to a gene: 1. In germline, CDR1 is MDHEN, CDR2 SYDVKM. The CDR3 has 14 residues. DNA of the CDR3: TGTGCCAGCAGTTTATCTAGCGGGAGGCATACGCAGTATTTT. Encoded protein: CASSLSSGRHTQYF.

The chain is built from TRBV28 and TRBJ1-2; 7 nucleotides agree with TRBD1. The CDR3 runs 14 residues. Germline V gene sequence: CDR1 MDHEN, CDR2 SYDVKM. V trimming: 6 bases; J trimming: 6 bases; junction bases outside the gene matches: 10. CDR3 amino acids: CASREGRTGHGYTF. The CDR3 DNA reads TGTGCCAGCAGGGAAGGTCGGACAGGCCATGGCTACACCTTC.

The V and J genes are TRBV7-6 and TRBJ1-1, with TRBD1 as a possible D gene (5 bases). Between the trimmed V and J ends, which lost 5 bases and 7 bases, there was a span of 14 bases. The CDR3 is 13 residues long. Germline values: CDR1 SGHVS, CDR2 FNYEAQ. CDR3 amino acids: CASSPQQGLEAFF. The CDR3 DNA reads as TGTGCCAGCAGCCCCCAGCAGGGCCTTGAAGCTTTCTTT.

J is TRBJ2-7 and V is TRBV4-3; TRBD1 aligns across 10 bases. Germline CDR1 is LGHNA and CDR2 is YSLEER. V was clipped by 1 base and J by 1 base; unmatched bases: 7. The CDR3 consists of 17 residues. The CDR3 spells CASSQGLRDRGSYEQYF. The CDR3 bases are TGCGCCAGCAGCCAAGGGTTACGGGACAGGGGATCCTACGAGCAGTACTTC.

This chain links TRBV5-4 with TRBJ1-2, with TRBD1 matching 7 bases. The J segment lost 12 bases and the V segment lost 3 bases, leaving 5 bases of the junction unmatched. In germline, CDR1 is SGHNT, CDR2 YYREEE (reference sequence). The CDR3 has 11 residues. The CDR3 sequence: CASSSDRLHTF. CDR3 coding DNA: TGTGCCAGCAGCTCGGACAGGCTTCACACCTTC.